The rows below give T cell receptor beta chains drawn from one sample of a study of blood T cell repertoires in COVID-19. The assay was immunoSEQ multiplex PCR, and TCRdb's table has in-frame clones only and misses some. The data hold about 31,000 clones, with 90% to 95% observed a single time. The specimen was peripheral blood. All receptors come from a human donor in a cohort sampled during active COVID-19. Both conserved end residues are part of each CDR3. A D gene is named only where the DNA matches it firmly. For some rows the clone size is stated as once, few or many, or as a class when expanded; others skip it.

abundance: -; j_gene: TRBJ1-1; v_gene: TRBV3-1/TRBV3-2; d_gene: TRBD1; CDR3nt: TGTGCCAGCAGCCAAGTGGGGACAGGGGGAACGGCTTTCTTT; CDR3aa: CASSQVGTGGTAFF
abundance: -; j_gene: TRBJ1-1; v_gene: TRBV2; d_gene: -; CDR3nt: TGTGCCAGCAGTGAAAGTGGTCAGGGCACTGAAGCTTTCTTT; CDR3aa: CASSESGQGTEAFF
abundance: -; j_gene: TRBJ1-2; v_gene: TRBV10-1; d_gene: -; CDR3nt: TGCGCCAGCAGACACCGTAACAGGAGACTTAACTATGGCTACACCTTC; CDR3aa: CASRHRNRRLNYGYTF
abundance: -; j_gene: TRBJ2-3; v_gene: TRBV7-6; d_gene: -; CDR3nt: TGTGCCAGCAGCTTAGACCCGGGGTCAAATACGCAGTATTTT; CDR3aa: CASSLDPGSNTQYF
abundance: -; j_gene: TRBJ1-4; v_gene: TRBV6-5; d_gene: -; CDR3nt: TGTGCCAGCAGTTACTTTCCGACAGCCGAAAAACTGTTTTTT; CDR3aa: CASSYFPTAEKLFF
abundance: -; j_gene: TRBJ1-2; v_gene: TRBV9; d_gene: -; CDR3nt: TGTGCCAGCAGCGTAGAACGAGGGTTTGGCTACACCTTC; CDR3aa: CASSVERGFGYTF
abundance: -; j_gene: TRBJ2-3; v_gene: TRBV12-3/TRBV12-4; d_gene: TRBD1; CDR3nt: TGTGCCAGCAGACAGGGGGCGACAGATACGCAGTATTTT; CDR3aa: CASRQGATDTQYF
abundance: -; j_gene: TRBJ1-2; v_gene: TRBV5-1; d_gene: TRBD1; CDR3nt: TGCGCCAGCAGCTCCGGACAGGGTGACTATGGCTACACCTTC; CDR3aa: CASSSGQGDYGYTF
abundance: -; j_gene: TRBJ1-2; v_gene: TRBV19; d_gene: -; CDR3nt: TGTGCCAGTAGTACGGTGAACTATGGCTACACCTTC; CDR3aa: CASSTVNYGYTF
abundance: -; j_gene: TRBJ2-1; v_gene: TRBV6-6; d_gene: TRBD2; CDR3nt: TGTGCCAGCAGCCCCGGGAGGACTAGTTTCTACAATGAGCAGTTCTTC; CDR3aa: CASSPGRTSFYNEQFF
abundance: -; j_gene: TRBJ2-1; v_gene: TRBV10-3; d_gene: -; CDR3nt: TGTGCCATCTGGGACTTTCCCAATGAGCAGTTCTTC; CDR3aa: CAIWDFPNEQFF
abundance: -; j_gene: TRBJ2-3; v_gene: TRBV3-1/TRBV3-2; d_gene: TRBD2; CDR3nt: TGTGCCAGCAGCCTAGCGGGAGGGCGGGCAACAGATACGCAGTATTTT; CDR3aa: CASSLAGGRATDTQYF
abundance: once; j_gene: TRBJ1-5; v_gene: TRBV28; d_gene: -; CDR3nt: TGTGCCGGACACGCCAGGGGTTCGGGCAATCAGCCCCAGCATTTT; CDR3aa: CAGHARGSGNQPQHF
abundance: -; j_gene: TRBJ1-5; v_gene: TRBV24-1; d_gene: -; CDR3nt: TGTGCCACCGGTGGTCCGGGCAATCAGCCCCAGCATTTT; CDR3aa: CATGGPGNQPQHF
abundance: -; j_gene: TRBJ2-2; v_gene: TRBV5-1; d_gene: -; CDR3nt: TGCGCCAGCAGCTTGGACGGGTTTGTGATTACCGGGGAGCTGTTTTTT; CDR3aa: CASSLDGFVITGELFF
abundance: -; j_gene: TRBJ2-4; v_gene: TRBV6-1; d_gene: -; CDR3nt: TGTGCCAGCAGTGAACTGTTTGGTACTGCAAACATTCAGTACTTC; CDR3aa: CASSELFGTANIQYF
abundance: -; j_gene: TRBJ2-5; v_gene: TRBV7-9; d_gene: -; CDR3nt: TGTGCCAGCAGCTTAGGTTCGCGGGAGACCCAGTACTTC; CDR3aa: CASSLGSRETQYF
abundance: -; j_gene: TRBJ2-3; v_gene: TRBV5-1; d_gene: TRBD2; CDR3nt: TGCGCCAGCAGCTTGGCCTCCGGGGGGGTCACAGATACGCAGTATTTT; CDR3aa: CASSLASGGVTDTQYF
abundance: -; j_gene: TRBJ2-2; v_gene: TRBV6-5; d_gene: -; CDR3nt: TGTGCCAGCAGCCGGGGAGCCGGGGAGCTGTTTTTT; CDR3aa: CASSRGAGELFF
abundance: once; j_gene: TRBJ1-1; v_gene: TRBV5-8; d_gene: -; CDR3nt: TGTGCCAGCGGACTTCTATTCACTGAAGCTTTCTTT; CDR3aa: CASGLLFTEAFF
abundance: -; j_gene: TRBJ1-3; v_gene: TRBV5-1; d_gene: -; CDR3nt: TGCGCCAGCAGCTTGGCCCTCGCTGGAAACACCATATATTTT; CDR3aa: CASSLALAGNTIYF
abundance: -; j_gene: TRBJ2-1; v_gene: TRBV5-4; d_gene: TRBD2; CDR3nt: TGTGCCAGCAGCTTGGTTAGCGGGAATGAGCAGTTCTTC; CDR3aa: CASSLVSGNEQFF
abundance: -; j_gene: TRBJ1-1; v_gene: TRBV19; d_gene: -; CDR3nt: TGTGCCAGCTGGGGAGGGCTTGGGGGGAACACTGAAGCTTTCTTT; CDR3aa: CASWGGLGGNTEAFF
abundance: -; j_gene: TRBJ1-1; v_gene: TRBV19; d_gene: -; CDR3nt: TGTGCCAGCACAACCGGGGTCAATACGCCTGTCGTAGAAGCTTTCTTT; CDR3aa: CASTTGVNTPVVEAFF
abundance: -; j_gene: TRBJ2-3; v_gene: TRBV4-3; d_gene: -; CDR3nt: TGCGCCAGCAGCCAAGATCCGGGCGGGACTAGCACAGATACGCAGTATTTT; CDR3aa: CASSQDPGGTSTDTQYF
abundance: -; j_gene: TRBJ1-4; v_gene: TRBV19; d_gene: -; CDR3nt: TGTGCCAGTAGCGCGGCAGGGCTTGGGGAAAAACTGTTTTTT; CDR3aa: CASSAAGLGEKLFF
abundance: -; j_gene: TRBJ2-6; v_gene: TRBV7-2; d_gene: -; CDR3nt: TGTGCCAGCAGCTTATCTTCTGGGGCCAACGTCCTGACTTTC; CDR3aa: CASSLSSGANVLTF
abundance: once; j_gene: TRBJ2-1; v_gene: TRBV7-9; d_gene: TRBD2; CDR3nt: TGTGCCAGCAGCTTAAGCGGGGGGGCCTGGGATGAGCAGTTCTTC; CDR3aa: CASSLSGGAWDEQFF
abundance: -; j_gene: TRBJ2-5; v_gene: TRBV19; d_gene: TRBD2; CDR3nt: TGTGCCAGTAGTATAGGGGGGCCAGCGGGGGCCCGAGAGACCCAGTACTTC; CDR3aa: CASSIGGPAGARETQYF
abundance: -; j_gene: TRBJ2-5; v_gene: TRBV3-1/TRBV3-2; d_gene: -; CDR3nt: TGTGCCAGCAGCCAAGGGGGACAACACCAAGAGACCCAGTACTTC; CDR3aa: CASSQGGQHQETQYF
abundance: -; j_gene: TRBJ2-2; v_gene: TRBV27; d_gene: TRBD1; CDR3nt: TGTGCCAGCAGCTATGACAGGGACACCGGGGAGCTGTTTTTT; CDR3aa: CASSYDRDTGELFF
abundance: few; j_gene: TRBJ1-2; v_gene: TRBV6-4; d_gene: -; CDR3nt: TGTGCCAGCAGTGACACGCCCGAACGGGATGGCTACACCTTC; CDR3aa: CASSDTPERDGYTF
abundance: once; j_gene: TRBJ2-3; v_gene: TRBV5-1; d_gene: -; CDR3nt: TGCGCCAGCAGCTTGTGGCAGACTACTAGCACAGATACGCAGTATTTT; CDR3aa: CASSLWQTTSTDTQYF
abundance: -; j_gene: TRBJ1-2; v_gene: TRBV7-8; d_gene: -; CDR3nt: TGTGCCAGCAGCTTAGTCCTGTATGGCTACACCTTC; CDR3aa: CASSLVLYGYTF
abundance: -; j_gene: TRBJ1-1; v_gene: TRBV18; d_gene: TRBD1; CDR3nt: TGTGCCAGCTCGTGGACAGGGGGTGGTAAGGCAGCCGAAGCTTTCTTT; CDR3aa: CASSWTGGGKAAEAFF
abundance: once; j_gene: TRBJ2-1; v_gene: TRBV5-1; d_gene: -; CDR3nt: TGCGCCAGCAGCTTGGCCACGGGGGGCCCGCGTCCCAATGAGCAGTTCTTC; CDR3aa: CASSLATGGPRPNEQFF
abundance: -; j_gene: TRBJ2-6; v_gene: TRBV30; d_gene: -; CDR3nt: TGTGCCTGGTTGTTACTCTCTGGGGCCAACGTCCTGACTTTC; CDR3aa: CAWLLLSGANVLTF
abundance: -; j_gene: TRBJ2-1; v_gene: TRBV7-9; d_gene: -; CDR3nt: TGTGCCAGCAGCTTAGCAGGGGGGGTGCAGTTCTTC; CDR3aa: CASSLAGGVQFF
abundance: -; j_gene: TRBJ1-5; v_gene: TRBV6-6; d_gene: -; CDR3nt: TGTGCCAGCACTAGGTGGGGGGAGGGCAATCAGCCCCAGCATTTT; CDR3aa: CASTRWGEGNQPQHF
abundance: -; j_gene: TRBJ2-1; v_gene: TRBV3-1/TRBV3-2; d_gene: TRBD1; CDR3nt: TGTGCCAGCAGCCCTACAGCAGACAGGGGGGGGCAGTTCTTC; CDR3aa: CASSPTADRGGQFF
abundance: once; j_gene: TRBJ1-2; v_gene: TRBV6-6; d_gene: TRBD1; CDR3nt: TGTGCCAGCAGTTACTCCGACAGGGGGGATGGCTACACCTTC; CDR3aa: CASSYSDRGDGYTF
abundance: -; j_gene: TRBJ1-2; v_gene: TRBV6-5; d_gene: -; CDR3nt: TGTGCCAGCCGGCAAGGGAGCCCTAACTATGGCTACACCTTC; CDR3aa: CASRQGSPNYGYTF
abundance: -; j_gene: TRBJ2-1; v_gene: TRBV20-1; d_gene: TRBD2; CDR3nt: TGCAGTGCTAGTGCAGGGTCAGCGGGGGGAAATGAGCAGTTCTTC; CDR3aa: CSASAGSAGGNEQFF
abundance: -; j_gene: TRBJ2-3; v_gene: TRBV19; d_gene: -; CDR3nt: TGTGCCAGTACAGGGAGGCCCTTAACAGATACGCAGTATTTT; CDR3aa: CASTGRPLTDTQYF
abundance: once; j_gene: TRBJ1-1; v_gene: TRBV18; d_gene: -; CDR3nt: TGTGCCAGCTCACCATCGGGGACTGAAGCTTTCTTT; CDR3aa: CASSPSGTEAFF